This TCR beta chain was captured by sequencing in a study of blood T cell repertoires in COVID-19. The CDR3 is 14 amino acids. The germline gives CDR1 ENHRY, CDR2 SYGVKD. Trimming shortened V by 3 bases and J by 2 bases, and 10 bases separated the two germline ends. The protocol was immunoSEQ multiplex PCR, while the TCRdb copy is restricted to in-frame clones and leaves out a portion. The data show around 99,000 clones, around 80% seen once. This clone has only a few counts. The specimen sequenced was peripheral blood. This receptor was taken from an older man with acute or convalescent COVID-19. The V and J genes are TRBV10-3 and TRBJ2-5; TRBD1 might be the D (6 bases). For the CDR3, the DNA is TGTGCCATCAGTGAAAGGGACATGCAAGAGACCCAGTACTTC. This encodes CAISERDMQETQYF.